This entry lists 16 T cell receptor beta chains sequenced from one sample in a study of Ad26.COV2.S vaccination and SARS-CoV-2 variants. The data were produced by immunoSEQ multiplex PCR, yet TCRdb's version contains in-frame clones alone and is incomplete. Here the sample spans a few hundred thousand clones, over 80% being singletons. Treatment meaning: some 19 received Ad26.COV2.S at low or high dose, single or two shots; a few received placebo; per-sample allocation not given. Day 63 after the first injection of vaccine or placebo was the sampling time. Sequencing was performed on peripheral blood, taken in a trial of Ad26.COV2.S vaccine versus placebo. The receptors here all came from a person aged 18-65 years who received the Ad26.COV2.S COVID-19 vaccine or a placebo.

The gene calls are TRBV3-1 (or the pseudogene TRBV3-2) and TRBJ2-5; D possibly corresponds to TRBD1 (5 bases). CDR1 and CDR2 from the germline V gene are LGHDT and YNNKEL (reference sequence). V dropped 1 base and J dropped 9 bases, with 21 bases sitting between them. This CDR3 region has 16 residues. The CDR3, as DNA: TGTGCCAGCAGCCAAGGCGGCAGGGTAAGAGGTTCGGCCCAGTACTTC. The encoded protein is CASSQGGRVRGSAQYF.

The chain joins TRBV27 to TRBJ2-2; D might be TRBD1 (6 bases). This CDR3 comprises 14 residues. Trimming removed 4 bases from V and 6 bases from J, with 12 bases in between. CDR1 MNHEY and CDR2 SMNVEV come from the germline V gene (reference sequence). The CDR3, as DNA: TGTGCCAGCAGTTCGAACAGGGTCGCCGGGGAGCTGTTTTTT. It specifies CASSSNRVAGELFF.

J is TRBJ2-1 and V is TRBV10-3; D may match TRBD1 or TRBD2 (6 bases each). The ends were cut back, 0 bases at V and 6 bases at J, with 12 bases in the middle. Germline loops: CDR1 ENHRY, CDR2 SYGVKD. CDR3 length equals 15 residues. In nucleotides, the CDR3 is TGTGCCATCAGTGAGTCCGGGGGCTCCGTCAATGAGCAGTTCTTC. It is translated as CAISESGGSVNEQFF.

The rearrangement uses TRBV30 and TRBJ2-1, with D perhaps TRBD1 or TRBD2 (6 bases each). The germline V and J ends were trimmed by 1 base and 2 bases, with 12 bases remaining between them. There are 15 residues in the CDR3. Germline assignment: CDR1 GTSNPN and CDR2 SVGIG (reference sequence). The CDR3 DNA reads TGTGCCTGGAGTGGAAGGAGGGGGGCCTACAATGAGCAGTTCTTC. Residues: CAWSGRRGAYNEQFF.

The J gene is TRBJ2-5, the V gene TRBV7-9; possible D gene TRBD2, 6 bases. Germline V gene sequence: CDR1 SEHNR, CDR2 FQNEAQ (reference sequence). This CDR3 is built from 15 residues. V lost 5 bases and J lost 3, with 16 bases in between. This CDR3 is CASSPLRRGKETQYF. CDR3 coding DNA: TGTGCCAGCAGCCCCCTGAGGCGGGGAAAAGAGACCCAGTACTTC.

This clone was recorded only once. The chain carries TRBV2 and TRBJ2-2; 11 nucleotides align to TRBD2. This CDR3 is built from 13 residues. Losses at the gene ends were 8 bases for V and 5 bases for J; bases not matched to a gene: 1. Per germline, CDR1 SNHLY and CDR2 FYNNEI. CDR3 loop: CASLAGGTGELFF. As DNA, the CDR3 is TGTGCCAGCCTAGCGGGGGGTACCGGGGAGCTGTTTTTT.

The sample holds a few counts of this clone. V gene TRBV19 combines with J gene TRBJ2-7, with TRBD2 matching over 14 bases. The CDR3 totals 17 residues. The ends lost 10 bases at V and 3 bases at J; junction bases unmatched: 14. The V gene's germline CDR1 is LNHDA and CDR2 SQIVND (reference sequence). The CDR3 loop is CATASGTSGGFYYEQYF. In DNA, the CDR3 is TGTGCCACCGCATCCGGGACTAGCGGGGGATTTTACTACGAGCAGTACTTC. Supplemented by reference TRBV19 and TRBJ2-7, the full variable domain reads DGGITQSPKYLFRKEGQNVTLSCEQNLNHDAMYWYRQDPGQGLRLIYYSQIVNDFQKGDIAEGYSVSREKKESFPLTVTSAQKNPTAFYLCATASGTSGGFYYEQYFGPGTRLTVT.

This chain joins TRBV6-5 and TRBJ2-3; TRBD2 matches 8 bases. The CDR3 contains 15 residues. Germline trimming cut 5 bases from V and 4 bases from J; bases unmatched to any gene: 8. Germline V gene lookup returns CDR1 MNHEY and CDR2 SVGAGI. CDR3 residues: CASSMRGAGADTQYF. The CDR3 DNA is TGTGCCAGCAGTATGCGGGGGGCGGGGGCAGATACGCAGTATTTT.

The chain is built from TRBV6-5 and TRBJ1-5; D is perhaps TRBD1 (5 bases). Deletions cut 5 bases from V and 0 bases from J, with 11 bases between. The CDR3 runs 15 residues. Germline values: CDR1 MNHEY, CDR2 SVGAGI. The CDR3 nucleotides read TGTGCCAGCAGTCCCCGGGGGTTTAGCAATCAGCCCCAGCATTTT. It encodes CASSPRGFSNQPQHF.

CDR3 in amino acids: CASSHPTDATNEKLFF. DNA of the CDR3: TGTGCCAGCAGCCACCCGACGGATGCAACTAATGAAAAACTGTTTTTT. The genes are TRBV3-1 (or the pseudogene TRBV3-2) and TRBJ1-4; the D is unclear. The V end was cut by 3 bases, the J end by 0 bases, with 11 bases between. The CDR3 runs 16 residues. Germline V gene data show CDR1 as LGHDT and CDR2 as YNNKEL (reference sequence).

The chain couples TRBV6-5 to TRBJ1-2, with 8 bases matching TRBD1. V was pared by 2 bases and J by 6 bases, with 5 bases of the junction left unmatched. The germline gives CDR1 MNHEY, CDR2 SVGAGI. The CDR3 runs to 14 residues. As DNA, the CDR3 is TGTGCCAGCAGTTACGAACAGGGGGGCGATGGCTACACCTTC. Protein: CASSYEQGGDGYTF.

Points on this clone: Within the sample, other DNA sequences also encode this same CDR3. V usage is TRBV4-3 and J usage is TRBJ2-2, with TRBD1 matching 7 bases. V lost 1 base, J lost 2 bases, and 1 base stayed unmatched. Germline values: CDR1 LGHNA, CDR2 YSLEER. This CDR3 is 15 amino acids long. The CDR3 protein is CASSQGGGNTGELFF. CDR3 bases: TGCGCCAGCAGCCAAGGAGGGGGCAACACCGGGGAGCTGTTTTTT.

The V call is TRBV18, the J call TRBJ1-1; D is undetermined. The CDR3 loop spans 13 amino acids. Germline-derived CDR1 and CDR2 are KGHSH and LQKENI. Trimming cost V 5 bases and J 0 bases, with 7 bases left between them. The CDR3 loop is CASSSALNTEAFF. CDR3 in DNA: TGTGCCAGCTCATCAGCACTGAACACTGAAGCTTTCTTT.

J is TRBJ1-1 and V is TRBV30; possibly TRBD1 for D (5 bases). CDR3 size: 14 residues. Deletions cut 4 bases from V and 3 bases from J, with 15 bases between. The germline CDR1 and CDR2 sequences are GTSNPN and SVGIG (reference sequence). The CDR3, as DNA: TGTGCCTGGACAGGGTGGCTATCTCACACTGAAGCTTTCTTT. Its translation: CAWTGWLSHTEAFF.

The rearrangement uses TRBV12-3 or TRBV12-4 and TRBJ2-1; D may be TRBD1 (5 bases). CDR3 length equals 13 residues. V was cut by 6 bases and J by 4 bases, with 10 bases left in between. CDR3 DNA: TGTGCCAGCAGCTCGACAGCATACAATGAGCAGTTCTTC. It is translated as CASSSTAYNEQFF.

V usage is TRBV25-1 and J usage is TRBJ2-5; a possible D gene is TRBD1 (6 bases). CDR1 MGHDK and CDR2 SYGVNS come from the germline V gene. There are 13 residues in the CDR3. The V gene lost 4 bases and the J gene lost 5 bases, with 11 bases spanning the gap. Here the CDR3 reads CASSGQGRETQYF. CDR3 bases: TGTGCCAGCAGTGGGCAGGGGCGGGAGACCCAGTACTTC.